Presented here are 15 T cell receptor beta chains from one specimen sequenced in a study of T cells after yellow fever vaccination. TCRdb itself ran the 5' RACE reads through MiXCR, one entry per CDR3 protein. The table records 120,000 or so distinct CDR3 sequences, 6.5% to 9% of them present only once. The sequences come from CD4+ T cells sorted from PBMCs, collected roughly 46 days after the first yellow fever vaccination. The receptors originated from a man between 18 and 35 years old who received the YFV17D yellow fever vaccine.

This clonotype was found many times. In DNA form, the CDR3 reads TGTGCCAGCAGTTCGGGACTAGCGGGGGGGCTGGCCAATGAGCAGTTCTTC. It translates to CASSSGLAGGLANEQFF. The chain employs TRBV6-5 and TRBJ2-1; TRBD2 matches at 16 bases. The CDR3 runs to 17 residues. The trim removed 4 bases at V and 6 bases at J, leaving 6 bases unmatched. CDR1 and CDR2 from the germline V gene are MNHEY and SVGAGI.

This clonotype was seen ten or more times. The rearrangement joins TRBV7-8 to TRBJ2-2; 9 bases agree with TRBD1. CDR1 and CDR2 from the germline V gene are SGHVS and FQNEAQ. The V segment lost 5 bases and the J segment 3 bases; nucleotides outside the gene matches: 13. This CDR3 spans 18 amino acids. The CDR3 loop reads CASSTLRAGTGYTGELFF. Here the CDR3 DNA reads TGTGCCAGCAGCACCCTCCGAGCCGGGACAGGGTACACCGGGGAGCTGTTTTTT. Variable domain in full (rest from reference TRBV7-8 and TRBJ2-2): GAGVSQSPRYKVAKRGQDVALRCDPISGHVSLFWYQQALGQGPEFLTYFQNEAQLDKSGLPSDRFFAERPEGSVSTLKIQRTQQEDSAVYLCASSTLRAGTGYTGELFFGEGSRLTVL.

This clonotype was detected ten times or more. The CDR3 DNA reads TGCGCCAGCAGCTTGGAACAGGGTCGATCCTACGAGCAGTACTTC. It encodes CASSLEQGRSYEQYF. The rearrangement uses TRBV5-1 and TRBJ2-7; D may be TRBD1 (6 bases). V was trimmed by 0 bases and J by 1 base, leaving 11 bases between them. The CDR3 has 15 residues. Germline loops: CDR1 SGHRS, CDR2 YFSETQ.

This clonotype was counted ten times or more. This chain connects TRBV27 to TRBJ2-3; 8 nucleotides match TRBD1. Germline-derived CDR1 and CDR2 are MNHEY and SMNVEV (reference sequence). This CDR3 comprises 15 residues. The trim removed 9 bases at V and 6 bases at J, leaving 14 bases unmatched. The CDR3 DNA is TGTGCCAGTCAAATCAGGGGGCGACGAGGGGATACGCAGTATTTT. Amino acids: CASQIRGRRGDTQYF.

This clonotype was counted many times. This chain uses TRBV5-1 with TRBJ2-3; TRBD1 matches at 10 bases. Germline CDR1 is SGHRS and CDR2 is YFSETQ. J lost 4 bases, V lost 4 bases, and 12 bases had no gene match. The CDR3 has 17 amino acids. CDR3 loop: CASSITGTGVKADTQYF. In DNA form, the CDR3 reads TGCGCCAGCAGCATTACCGGGACAGGGGTGAAAGCAGATACGCAGTATTTT.

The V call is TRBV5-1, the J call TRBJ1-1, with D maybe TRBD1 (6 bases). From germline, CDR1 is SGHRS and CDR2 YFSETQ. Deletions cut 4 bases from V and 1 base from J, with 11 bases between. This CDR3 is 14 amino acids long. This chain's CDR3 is CASSTQTGNTEAFF. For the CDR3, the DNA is TGCGCCAGCAGCACACAGACAGGGAACACTGAAGCTTTCTTT.

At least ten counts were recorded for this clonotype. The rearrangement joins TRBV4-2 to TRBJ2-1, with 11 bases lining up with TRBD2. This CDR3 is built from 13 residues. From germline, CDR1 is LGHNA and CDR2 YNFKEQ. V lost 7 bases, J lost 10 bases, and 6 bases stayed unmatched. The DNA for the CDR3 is TGTGCCAGCACCATAGCGGGGGGGCACGAGCAGTTCTTC. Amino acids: CASTIAGGHEQFF.

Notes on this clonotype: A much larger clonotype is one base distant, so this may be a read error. CDR3 nucleotides: TGCGCCAGCAGACGGACAGGGTCCGGGGATACCCAGTACTTC. It translates to CASRRTGSGDTQYF. This sequence joins TRBV4-1 and TRBJ2-5, with 8 bases fitting TRBD1. The trim removed 6 bases at V and 8 bases at J, leaving 11 bases unmatched. CDR1 and CDR2 (germline): MGHRA, YSYEKL. The CDR3 runs 14 residues.

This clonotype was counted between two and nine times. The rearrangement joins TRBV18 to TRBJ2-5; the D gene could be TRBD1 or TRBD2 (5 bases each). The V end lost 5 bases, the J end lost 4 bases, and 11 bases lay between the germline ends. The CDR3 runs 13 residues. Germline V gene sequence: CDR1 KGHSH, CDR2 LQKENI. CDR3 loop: CASSEGELETQYF. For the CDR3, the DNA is TGTGCCAGCTCAGAAGGGGAGTTAGAGACCCAGTACTTC. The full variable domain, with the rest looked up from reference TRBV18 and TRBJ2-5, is NAGVMQNPRHLVRRRGQEARLRCSPMKGHSHVYWYRQLPEEGLKFMVYLQKENIIDESGMPKERFSAEFPKEGPSILRIQQVVRGDSAAYFCASSEGELETQYFGPGTRLLVL.

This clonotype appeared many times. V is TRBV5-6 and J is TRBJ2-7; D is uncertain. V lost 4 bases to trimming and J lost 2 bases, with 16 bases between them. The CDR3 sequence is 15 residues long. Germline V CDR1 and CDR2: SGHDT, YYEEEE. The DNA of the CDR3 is TGTGCCAGCAGCCCGGGCCAAATACCTACCTACGAGCAGTACTTC. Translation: CASSPGQIPTYEQYF. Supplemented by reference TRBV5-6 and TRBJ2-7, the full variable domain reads DAGVTQSPTHLIKTRGQQVTLRCSPKSGHDTVSWYQQALGQGPQFIFQYYEEEERQRGNFPDRFSGHQFPNYSSELNVNALLLGDSALYLCASSPGQIPTYEQYFGPGTRLTVT.

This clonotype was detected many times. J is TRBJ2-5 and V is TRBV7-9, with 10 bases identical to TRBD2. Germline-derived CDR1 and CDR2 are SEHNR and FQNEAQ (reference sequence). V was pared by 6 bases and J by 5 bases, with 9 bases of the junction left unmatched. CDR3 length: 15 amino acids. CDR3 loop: CASRPSGGALETQYF. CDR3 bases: TGTGCCAGCAGGCCCAGCGGGGGGGCATTGGAGACCCAGTACTTC.

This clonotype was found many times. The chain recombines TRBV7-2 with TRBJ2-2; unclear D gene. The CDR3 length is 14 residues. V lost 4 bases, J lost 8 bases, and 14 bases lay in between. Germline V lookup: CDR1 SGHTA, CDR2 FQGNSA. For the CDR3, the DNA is TGTGCCAGCAGCTCCCCCTATGGGTCGGGGGAGCTGTTTTTT. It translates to CASSSPYGSGELFF.

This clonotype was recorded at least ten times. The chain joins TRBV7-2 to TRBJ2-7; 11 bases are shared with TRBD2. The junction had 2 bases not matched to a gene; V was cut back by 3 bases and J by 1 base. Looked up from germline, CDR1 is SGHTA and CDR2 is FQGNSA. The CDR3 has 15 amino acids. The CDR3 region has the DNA TGTGCCAGCAGCTTTACTAGCGGGGGATCCTACGAGCAGTACTTC. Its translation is CASSFTSGGSYEQYF.

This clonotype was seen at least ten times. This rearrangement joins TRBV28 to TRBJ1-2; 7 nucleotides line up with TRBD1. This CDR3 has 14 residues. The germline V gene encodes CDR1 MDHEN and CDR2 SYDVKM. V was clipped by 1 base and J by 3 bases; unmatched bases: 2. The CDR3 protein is CASSLFTGDYGYTF. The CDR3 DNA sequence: TGTGCCAGCAGTTTATTTACAGGGGACTATGGCTACACCTTC.

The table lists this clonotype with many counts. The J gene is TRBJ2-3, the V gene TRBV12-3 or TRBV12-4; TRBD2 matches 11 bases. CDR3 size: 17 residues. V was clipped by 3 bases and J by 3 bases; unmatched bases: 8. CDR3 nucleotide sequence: TGTGCCAGCAGTTTGGGAGAGACTAGCGGGGATACAGATACGCAGTATTTT. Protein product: CASSLGETSGDTDTQYF.